This T cell receptor beta chain was profiled in a study of vaccination effects on CD4 cells after COVID-19. The overall study: Expansion with viral peptide pools was applied to antigen-specific CD4+ T cells by the ViraFEST assay prior to sequencing.

The CDR3 is 13 amino acids. Trimming cost V 6 bases and J 5 bases, with 12 bases left between them. Germline lookup yields CDR1 MNHEY and CDR2 SVGAGI. Comments on this clone: Its antigen remains unknown.

Between days 9 and 10 of culture, CD4+ T cells were separated out. Everyone in the study got two shots of either the BNT162b2 or mRNA-1273 vaccine. Nobody among the vaccine recipients had prior SARS-CoV-2 infection (nucleocapsid antibodies were negative). Sequenced by immunoSEQ multiplex PCR; TCRdb stores in-frame clones only, minus some. This sample has about 40,000 clones, with under 70% found just once. The source material was CD4+ T cells from PBMCs cultured without peptide, sampled after COVID-19 vaccination. The sequence derives from a human donor who received a COVID-19 vaccine. V is TRBV6-5 and J is TRBJ2-3; D is undetermined. CDR3 in amino acids: CASSLDGKDTQYF. DNA of the CDR3: TGTGCCAGCAGCTTAGATGGGAAAGATACGCAGTATTTT.